A single sample gave rise to the 24 T cell receptor beta chains below, sequenced in a study of cytomegalovirus exposure and HLA in healthy donors. Vbeta (60) and Jbeta (13) primers were used in the PCR. TCRdb's table, derived via immunoSEQ multiplex PCR, lists solely in-frame clones and lacks some. The sample carries 90,000 to 150,000 clones, 77% recorded once. The sequenced material came from PBMCs. These receptors were collected from a man in his late teens or twenties in good health and CMV-seropositive.

This chain joins TRBV4-2 and TRBJ1-1; D remains ambiguous. The length of the CDR3 is 15 residues. CDR1 is LGHNA, CDR2 YNFKEQ, per germline. V lost 4 bases, J lost 1 base, and 13 bases lay in between. CDR3 nucleotides: TGTGCCAGCAGCCGGACTGGACGGGGGAACACTGAAGCTTTCTTT. Its protein product is CASSRTGRGNTEAFF.

The chain carries TRBV6-5 and TRBJ1-3; no clear D. Germline values: CDR1 MNHEY, CDR2 SVGAGI. V lost 2 bases and J 1 base, leaving 9 bases between the germline ends. The CDR3 has 15 amino acids. The CDR3 DNA reads as TGTGCCAGCAGTTACCGCGTGTTTTCTGGAAACACCATATATTTT. The encoded protein is CASSYRVFSGNTIYF.

The CDR3 loop is CASSQGGKGSKNIQYF. CDR3 in DNA: TGCGCCAGCAGCCAAGGCGGGAAGGGGTCCAAAAACATTCAGTACTTC. The rearrangement links TRBV4-1 to TRBJ2-4; D is perhaps TRBD2 (6 bases). V was trimmed by 1 base and J by 2 bases, leaving 12 bases between them. Germline-derived CDR1 and CDR2 are MGHRA and YSYEKL. The CDR3 has 16 amino acids.

This chain uses TRBV28 with TRBJ1-2; 7 nucleotides match TRBD1. Losses at the gene ends were 6 bases for V and 6 bases for J; bases not matched to a gene: 4. The CDR3 covers 12 residues. Germline CDR1 reads MDHEN; CDR2 reads SYDVKM. CDR3 DNA: TGTGCCAGCAGCCTGACAGGGAATGGCTACACCTTC. Translated: CASSLTGNGYTF.

This chain joins TRBV7-2 and TRBJ1-4, with 7 bases matching TRBD1. Germline CDR1 SGHTA, CDR2 FQGNSA. J was trimmed by 6 bases and V by 1 base; bases with no gene match: 5. CDR3 length: 15 residues. The CDR3 nucleotides read TGTGCCAGCAGCTTAGGCCCCGGGACAGATGAAAAACTGTTTTTT. This codes for CASSLGPGTDEKLFF. Combining the CDR3 with reference TRBV7-2 and TRBJ1-4 gives the whole variable domain GAGVSQSPSNKVTEKGKDVELRCDPISGHTALYWYRQSLGQGLEFLIYFQGNSAPDKSGLPSDRFSAERTGGSVSTLTIQRTQQEDSAVYLCASSLGPGTDEKLFFGSGTQLSVL.

This clone was found once. The chain joins TRBV7-9 to TRBJ1-6; tentatively, D is TRBD1 (6 bases). Between the trimmed V and J ends, which lost 5 bases and 5 bases, there was a span of 13 bases. The CDR3 length is 15 residues. The V gene's germline CDR1 is SEHNR and CDR2 FQNEAQ (reference sequence). The DNA of the CDR3 is TGTGCCAGCAGCCAGGGGCTAGGGGATAATTCACCCCTCCACTTT. Translation gives CASSQGLGDNSPLHF.

V is TRBV19 and J is TRBJ1-2, with 9 nucleotides matching TRBD1. Germline values: CDR1 LNHDA, CDR2 SQIVND (reference sequence). The CDR3 is 16 residues long. V lost 4 bases, J lost 5 bases, and 11 bases stayed unmatched. CDR3 DNA sequence: TGTGCCAGTAGTACTCCCGGGACAGGGAGGCGGTATGGCTACACCTTC. Translation: CASSTPGTGRRYGYTF.

The chain has TRBV5-1 and TRBJ1-5; maybe TRBD1 (5 bases). CDR1 and CDR2 from the germline V gene are SGHRS and YFSETQ. The CDR3 is made up of 15 amino acids. V gave up 1 base and J gave up 4 bases, with 12 bases separating them. Here the CDR3 DNA reads TGCGCCAGCAGCTTGAGTGGGGCCGAGAATCAGCCCCAGCATTTT. Translation gives CASSLSGAENQPQHF.

The chain joins TRBV30 to TRBJ2-2; TRBD2 is a possible D gene (6 bases). The germline V gene has CDR1 GTSNPN and CDR2 SVGIG (reference sequence). The V end was cut by 6 bases, the J end by 7 bases, with 21 bases between. CDR3 size: 15 residues. For the CDR3, the DNA is TGTGCCTGTCACTATGGAGGGAGAGTCAGCGGGGAGCTGTTTTTT. This codes for CACHYGGRVSGELFF.

This chain uses TRBV7-9 with TRBJ2-7; 12 bases align to TRBD1. Germline CDR1 and CDR2: SEHNR and FQNEAQ (reference sequence). CDR3 length: 17 residues. Losses at the gene ends were 3 bases for V and 7 bases for J; bases not matched to a gene: 13. The CDR3 region has the DNA TGTGCCAGCAGCTTCCTCGCACCGGGACAGGGGGCACGGGAGCAGTACTTC. It is translated as CASSFLAPGQGAREQYF.

Here the CDR3 reads CASSATGRDYSYEQYF. In nucleotides, the CDR3 is TGTGCCAGCAGCGCGACCGGACGGGACTACTCCTACGAGCAGTACTTC. J is TRBJ2-7 and V is TRBV6-6, with TRBD2 matching over 7 bases. Germline CDR1 and CDR2: MNHNY and SVGAGI (reference sequence). The CDR3 is 16 amino acids. With 6 bases clipped from V and 0 bases from J, the junction kept 11 bases outside the gene matches.

The CDR3 DNA reads as TGTGCCAGCAGTGAATTCGGGGGTGAAAAACTGTTTTTT. This gives the protein CASSEFGGEKLFF. The rearrangement joins TRBV6-1 to TRBJ1-4, with D tentatively TRBD1 (5 bases). V was cut by 2 bases and J by 7 bases, with 8 bases left in between. From germline, CDR1 is MNHNS and CDR2 SASEGT. The CDR3 runs 13 residues.

This sequence joins TRBV5-4 and TRBJ2-3, with a weak D call TRBD2 (6 bases). CDR3 size: 18 residues. The V and J ends lost 0 bases and 0 bases respectively, with 17 bases between them. Germline loops: CDR1 SGHNT, CDR2 YYREEE (reference sequence). As DNA, the CDR3 is TGTGCCAGCAGCTTGGTGGGGCTAGCGTCAACTAGCACAGATACGCAGTATTTT. Translated: CASSLVGLASTSTDTQYF.

The chain uses TRBV19 and TRBJ1-2; weak D call: TRBD1 (6 bases). The CDR3 has 12 amino acids. CDR1 LNHDA and CDR2 SQIVND come from the germline V gene (reference sequence). The V gene lost 8 bases and the J gene lost 4 bases, with 11 bases spanning the gap. CDR3 protein: CASWGGLYGYTF. CDR3 DNA sequence: TGTGCCAGTTGGGGGGGCCTCTATGGCTACACCTTC.

The V call is TRBV27, the J call TRBJ1-5, with 11 bases fitting TRBD1. The ends lost 3 bases at V and 4 bases at J; junction bases unmatched: 17. This CDR3 is 20 amino acids long. Germline assignment: CDR1 MNHEY and CDR2 SMNVEV (reference sequence). This chain's CDR3 is CASSLNAGTGGSLRNQPQHF. Here the CDR3 DNA reads TGTGCCAGCAGTTTGAATGCCGGGACAGGGGGGAGTTTGCGGAATCAGCCCCAGCATTTT.

V gene TRBV6-5 combines with J gene TRBJ1-1, with D perhaps matching TRBD1 (6 bases). The CDR3 length is 14 residues. V gave up 7 bases and J gave up 0 bases, with 12 bases separating them. CDR1 and CDR2 from the germline V gene are MNHEY and SVGAGI. Written as DNA, the CDR3 is TGTGCCAGCATCGGACAGCTGATGAACACTGAAGCTTTCTTT. This gives the protein CASIGQLMNTEAFF.

This clone has more than one count but fewer than ten. This sequence joins TRBV5-4 and TRBJ1-2, with TRBD1 identical over 8 bases. The CDR3 extends over 17 amino acids. J lost 3 bases, V lost 4 bases, and 14 bases had no gene match. The germline V gene encodes CDR1 SGHNT and CDR2 YYREEE (reference sequence). The CDR3 bases are TGTGCCAGCAGCCCGAGACAGGGGAGTAGCCTGGACTATGGCTACACCTTC. Protein: CASSPRQGSSLDYGYTF.

A single count supports this clone. The V and J genes are TRBV28 and TRBJ1-5, with a possible D match to TRBD1 (6 bases). Germline CDR1 MDHEN, CDR2 SYDVKM. This CDR3 region has 12 residues. The V gene lost 10 bases and the J gene lost 2 bases, with 9 bases spanning the gap. The CDR3 is CAIRQGNQPQHF. DNA of the CDR3: TGTGCCATACGACAGGGCAATCAGCCCCAGCATTTT.

The chain combines TRBV5-6 with TRBJ1-4; 10 bases align to TRBD1. There are 16 residues in the CDR3. Per the germline V gene, CDR1 is SGHDT and CDR2 is YYEEEE. Trimming cost V 4 bases and J 7 bases; bases outside gene matches: 10. The CDR3 protein is CASSQPTGGTGEKLFF. For the CDR3, the DNA is TGTGCCAGCAGCCAACCGACAGGGGGCACGGGTGAAAAACTGTTTTTT.

This sequence joins TRBV9 and TRBJ1-1; D is uncertain. Germline V gives CDR1 SGDLS, CDR2 YYNGEE. The V and J ends lost 0 bases and 0 bases respectively, with 12 bases between them. The CDR3 runs to 16 residues. The CDR3 loop is CASSVAPWLMNTEAFF. The CDR3 region has the DNA TGTGCCAGCAGCGTAGCACCCTGGCTCATGAACACTGAAGCTTTCTTT.

This rearrangement joins TRBV25-1 to TRBJ1-1; TRBD1 agrees at 7 bases. CDR3 length: 15 amino acids. The germline gives CDR1 MGHDK, CDR2 SYGVNS. With 2 bases clipped from V and 3 bases from J, the junction kept 6 bases outside the gene matches. CDR3 loop: CASSERGTAYTEAFF. CDR3 nucleotide sequence: TGTGCCAGCAGTGAAAGAGGGACAGCTTACACTGAAGCTTTCTTT.

The chain carries TRBV2 and TRBJ1-1; TRBD1 matches 9 bases. CDR1 and CDR2 from the germline V gene are SNHLY and FYNNEI. The CDR3 is 14 residues long. Trimming cost V 8 bases and J 0 bases; bases outside gene matches: 4. CDR3 sequence: CASLGQGLNTEAFF. CDR3 nucleotides: TGTGCCAGCCTAGGACAGGGGTTGAACACTGAAGCTTTCTTT.

V gene TRBV28 combines with J gene TRBJ1-5, with a weak D call TRBD1 (6 bases). The V gene's germline CDR1 is MDHEN and CDR2 SYDVKM. The CDR3 sequence is 17 residues long. V lost 4 bases to trimming and J lost 5 bases, with 21 bases between them. Written as DNA, the CDR3 is TGTGCCAGCAGTTACGAGCAAGAGGGGACACCCCATCAGCCCCAGCATTTT. This translates into CASSYEQEGTPHQPQHF.

The chain couples TRBV2 to TRBJ2-5; 8 positions agree with TRBD1. The last part of the DNA fits TRBJ2-7 better; the J call may be wrong. The CDR3 length is 14 residues. Germline V gene sequence: CDR1 SNHLY, CDR2 FYNNEI. Written as DNA, the CDR3 is TGTGCCAGCACCCGGACAGGGAACTCCTACGAGCAGTACTTC. Amino acids: CASTRTGNSYEQYF.